This T cell receptor beta chain was recorded in a study of CD8 T cells in Susac syndrome. RNA, at 0.5 to 1 ug, was reverse transcribed with random hexamers. TCRdb itself ran the immunoSEQ multiplex PCR reads through MiXCR, one entry per CDR3 protein. The table includes about 130,000 distinct CDR3 sequences, roughly 89% detected once. Control patients had untreated stable or active relapsing-remitting multiple sclerosis by revised McDonald criteria. Purification of the CD8+ and CD4+ T cells relied on negative isolation, and TEMRA cells underwent FACS enrichment. Details on this clonotype: The antigen remains unidentified.

The study's findings and limits: Individuals included in the TCR sequencing and HLA analysis were acknowledged by the study to be relatively few in number.

The TCR comes from a human donor with multiple sclerosis. The sequencing input was CD8+ T cells from PBMCs.

CDR3 loop: CSVAGGASIAYNEQFF. The CDR3 DNA follows: TGCAGCGTTGCGGGCGGGGCCTCAATTGCCTACAATGAGCAGTTCTTC. This sequence joins TRBV29-1 and TRBJ2-1; weak D call: TRBD2 (6 bases). Trimming cost V 4 bases and J 2 bases, with 18 bases left between them. The CDR3 totals 16 residues. CDR1 is SQVTM and CDR2 is ANQGSEA in the germline V gene.